The T cell receptor (beta chain) described here comes from a study of CD8 T cells in Susac syndrome. About the study: Clinical remission applied to under ten sequenced Susac syndrome patients, and roughly 6 had active disease.

CD8+ and CD4+ blood T cells underwent TCR beta sequencing. Negative isolation yielded CD8+ and CD4+ T cells; FACS enriched TEMRA cells. The RNA, roughly 0.5 to 1 ug, was put through reverse transcription using random hexamers. Across 54 Vbeta and 13 Jbeta, TCR beta CDR3 was amplified with immunoSEQ multiplex PCR. TCRdb used MiXCR to reprocess the immunoSEQ multiplex PCR reads, holding one entry per CDR3 protein. This table has about 140,000 distinct CDR3 sequences, 85% to 95% appearing once. Per the germline V gene, CDR1 is MNHNS and CDR2 is SASEGT. Between the trimmed V and J ends, which lost 5 bases and 6 bases, there was a span of 20 bases. This CDR3 comprises 16 residues.

V is TRBV6-1 and J is TRBJ1-5; tentatively, D is TRBD1 (6 bases). The TCR sequence derives from a human donor with Susac syndrome. Sequencing was performed on CD4+ T cells from PBMCs. CDR3 protein: CASSPGVEGSGQPQHF. The CDR3, as DNA: TGTGCCAGCAGTCCAGGGGTGGAAGGGTCGGGTCAGCCCCAGCATTTT.